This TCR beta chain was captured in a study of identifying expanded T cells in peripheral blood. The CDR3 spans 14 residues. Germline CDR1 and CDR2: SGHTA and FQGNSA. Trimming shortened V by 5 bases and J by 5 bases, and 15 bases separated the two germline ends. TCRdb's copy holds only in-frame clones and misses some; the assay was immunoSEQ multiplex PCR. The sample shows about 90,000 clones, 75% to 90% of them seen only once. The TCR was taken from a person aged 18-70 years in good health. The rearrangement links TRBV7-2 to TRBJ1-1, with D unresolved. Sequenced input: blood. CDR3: CASSPDPKGTEAFF. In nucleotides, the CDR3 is TGTGCCAGCAGCCCAGACCCGAAGGGAACTGAAGCTTTCTTT.